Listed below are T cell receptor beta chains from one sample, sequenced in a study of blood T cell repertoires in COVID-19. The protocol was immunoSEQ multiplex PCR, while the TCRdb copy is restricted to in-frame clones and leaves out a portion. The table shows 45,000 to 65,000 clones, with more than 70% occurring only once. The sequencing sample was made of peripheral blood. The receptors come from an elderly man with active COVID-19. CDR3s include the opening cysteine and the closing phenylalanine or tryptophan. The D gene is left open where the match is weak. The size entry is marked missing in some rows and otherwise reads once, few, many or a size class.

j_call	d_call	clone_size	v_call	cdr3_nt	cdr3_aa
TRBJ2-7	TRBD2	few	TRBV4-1	TGCGCCAGCAGCCGTGGGCCGGGGGGTTCCTACGAGCAGTACTTC	CASSRGPGGSYEQYF
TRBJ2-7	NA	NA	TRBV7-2	TGTGCCAGCAGCTTCCGGCGGGACTCCTACGAGCAGTACTTC	CASSFRRDSYEQYF
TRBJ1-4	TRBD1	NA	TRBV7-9	TGTGCCAGCAGCCGGACAGGGGGTCGTACAACTAATGAAAAACTGTTTTTT	CASSRTGGRTTNEKLFF
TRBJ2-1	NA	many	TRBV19	TGTGCCAGTAGCGAGGACTTTACGTTCGGCGGTGAGCAGTTCTTC	CASSEDFTFGGEQFF
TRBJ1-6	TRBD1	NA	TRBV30	TGTGCCTGGAGGGGACAGGGCAATTCACCCCTCCACTTT	CAWRGQGNSPLHF
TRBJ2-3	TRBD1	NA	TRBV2	TGTGCCAGCAGTTTTTACAGGGGGACCCGCACAGATACGCAGTATTTT	CASSFYRGTRTDTQYF
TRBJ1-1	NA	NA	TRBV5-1	TGCGCCAGCAAGGTTACTGACAAAACTGAAGCTTTCTTT	CASKVTDKTEAFF
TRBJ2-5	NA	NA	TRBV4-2	TGTGCCAGCAGCCAAGGGCACCAAGAGACCCAGTACTTC	CASSQGHQETQYF
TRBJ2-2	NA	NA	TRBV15	TGTGCCACCAGCAGAGATACCGGTTCCACCGGGGAGCTGTTTTTT	CATSRDTGSTGELFF
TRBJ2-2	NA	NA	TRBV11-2	TGTGCCAGCAGCTTAGAAGGGAGGAACACCGGGGAGCTGTTTTTT	CASSLEGRNTGELFF
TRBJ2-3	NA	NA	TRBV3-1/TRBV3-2	TGTGCCAGCAGCCCCTGGAGGGCAGATACGCAGTATTTT	CASSPWRADTQYF
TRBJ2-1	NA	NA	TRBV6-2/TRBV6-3	TGTGCCAGCAGTACGGAGCGCCAGGGGCAGTACAATGAGCAGTTCTTC	CASSTERQGQYNEQFF
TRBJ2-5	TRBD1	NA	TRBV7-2	TGTGCCAGCAGCGAACTGGGACAGGAGTTTAAGACCCAGTACTTC	CASSELGQEFKTQYF
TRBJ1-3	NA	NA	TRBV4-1	TGCGCCAGCAGCCTAGCCCCAGGGTCTCTCTCTGGAAACACCATATATTTT	CASSLAPGSLSGNTIYF
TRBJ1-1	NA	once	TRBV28	TGTGCCAGCAGTTTTCGGACATCTTTTGGCACTGAAGCTTTCTTT	CASSFRTSFGTEAFF
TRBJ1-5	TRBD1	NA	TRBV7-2	TGTGCCAGCAGCTTGGGGGACAGGGTTTATCAGCCCCAGCATTTT	CASSLGDRVYQPQHF
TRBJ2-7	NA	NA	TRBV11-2	TGTGCCAGCAGCGCTCGACTGAGCTCCTACGATCAGTACTTC	CASSARLSSYDQYF
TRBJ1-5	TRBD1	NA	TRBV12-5	TGTGCTAGTGGTTTGGACTCGGGGACAGTTAGCAATCAGCCCCAGCATTTT	CASGLDSGTVSNQPQHF
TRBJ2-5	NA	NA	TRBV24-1	TGTGCCACCAGTGATCCAGGGGCAGGGGAAGAGACCCAGTACTTC	CATSDPGAGEETQYF
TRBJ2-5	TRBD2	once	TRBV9	TGTGCCAGCAGCGTAGGTGCGGCGGGAGGGCCTGGAGAGACCCAGTACTTC	CASSVGAAGGPGETQYF
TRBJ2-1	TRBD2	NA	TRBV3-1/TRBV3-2	TGTGCCAGCAGCCAAGAAAGGTTAGCGGGAGCTAATGAGCAGTTCTTC	CASSQERLAGANEQFF
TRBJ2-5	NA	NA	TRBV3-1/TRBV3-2	TGTGCCAGCAGCCCAGGGTCTCTTCAAGAGACCCAGTACTTC	CASSPGSLQETQYF
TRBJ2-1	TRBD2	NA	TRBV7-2	TGTGCCAGCAGCCCTCTAGCGGGAGGGCCAAGGTCTAGTCGCAATGAGCAGTTCTTC	CASSPLAGGPRSSRNEQFF
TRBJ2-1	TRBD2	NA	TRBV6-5	TGTGCCAGCAGTACAAGCGGGGTCTCCTACAATGAGCAGTTCTTC	CASSTSGVSYNEQFF
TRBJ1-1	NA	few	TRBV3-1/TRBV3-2	TGTGCCAGCAGCCAAGAAAGGAGGGAAGCTTTCTTT	CASSQERREAFF
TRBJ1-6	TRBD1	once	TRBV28	TGTGCCAGCAGGCGAACGCAGGGGGCGCCGAATTCACCCCTCCACTTT	CASRRTQGAPNSPLHF
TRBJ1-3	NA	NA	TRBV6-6	TGTGCCAGCAGTTCCGGGTCTTTCTCTGGAAACACCATATATTTT	CASSSGSFSGNTIYF
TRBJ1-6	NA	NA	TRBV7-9	TGTGCCAGCAGCCTCATGGACAGTTATAATTCACCCCTCCACTTT	CASSLMDSYNSPLHF
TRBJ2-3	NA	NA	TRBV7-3	TGTGCCAGCAGCTTAACTTCGGGAGAGACAGATACGCAGTATTTT	CASSLTSGETDTQYF
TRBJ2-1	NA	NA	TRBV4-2	TGTGCCAGCAGCCAAGATAGTAGGGGGAGCTCCTACAATGAGCAGTTCTTC	CASSQDSRGSSYNEQFF
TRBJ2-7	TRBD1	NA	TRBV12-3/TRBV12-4	TGTGCCAGCAGTTTAGGACAGGGTTACGAGCAGTACTTC	CASSLGQGYEQYF
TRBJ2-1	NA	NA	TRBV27	TGTGCCAGCAGGGGCGGGCAAAGCTCCTACAATGAGCAGTTCTTC	CASRGGQSSYNEQFF
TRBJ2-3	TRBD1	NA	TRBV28	TGTGCCAGCAGTTTTGGGACAGGGGACACAGATACGCAGTATTTT	CASSFGTGDTDTQYF
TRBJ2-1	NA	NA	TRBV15	TGTGCCACCAGCAGAGTTGCGGGTTATGAGCAGTTCTTC	CATSRVAGYEQFF
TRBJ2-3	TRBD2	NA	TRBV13	TGTGCCAGCAGCCAGAGTCTAACCGGGACTAGCGGCACAGATACGCAGTATTTT	CASSQSLTGTSGTDTQYF
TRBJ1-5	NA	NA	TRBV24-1	TGTGCCACCAGTAACCTCCGGGACACCGAAGCCCCTTCCTATAGCAATCAGCCCCAGCATTTT	CATSNLRDTEAPSYSNQPQHF
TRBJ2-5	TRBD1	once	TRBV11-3	TGTGCCAGCAGTCCACAGGGGTTAGAGACCCAGTACTTC	CASSPQGLETQYF
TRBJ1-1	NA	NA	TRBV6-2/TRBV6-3	TGTGCCAGCAGTTACAGGGGAGGGTACACTGAAGCTTTCTTT	CASSYRGGYTEAFF
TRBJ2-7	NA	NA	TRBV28	TGTGCCAGCGCTAATAGCTCCTACGAGCAGTACTTC	CASANSSYEQYF
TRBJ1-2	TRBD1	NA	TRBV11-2	TGTGCCAGCAGCTTAGGGAGGACAGGGGGTATTTATCGCGGCTATGGCTACACCTTC	CASSLGRTGGIYRGYGYTF
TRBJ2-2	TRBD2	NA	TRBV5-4	TGTGCCAGCAGACCCTCTAGCGGGAACGCGAACACCGGGGAGCTGTTTTTT	CASRPSSGNANTGELFF
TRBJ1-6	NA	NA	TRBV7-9	TGTGCCAGCAGCTCTACAGGAGGGAATTCACCCCTCCACTTT	CASSSTGGNSPLHF
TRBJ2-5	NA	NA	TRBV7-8	TGTGCCAGCAGCCCGAGTCTTTTAGTAGGAGTACAAGAGACCCAGTACTTC	CASSPSLLVGVQETQYF
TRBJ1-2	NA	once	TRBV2	TGTGCCAGCAGTGTTCGAAACAGACCAAACTATGGCTACACCTTC	CASSVRNRPNYGYTF
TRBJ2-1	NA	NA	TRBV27	TGTGCCAGCAGCTCCGTCCGGACTACGAACATCTACAATGAGCAGTTCTTC	CASSSVRTTNIYNEQFF
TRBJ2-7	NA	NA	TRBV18	TGTGCCAGCTCACCGTCGGCAGGGGGGACCTACGAGCAGTACTTC	CASSPSAGGTYEQYF
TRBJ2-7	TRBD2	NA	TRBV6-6	TGTGCCAGCAGCAACAGCGGGGTTGAGCAGTACTTC	CASSNSGVEQYF
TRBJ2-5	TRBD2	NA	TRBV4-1	TGCGCCAGCAGCCAAGGACTAGCGGGATTTGAGACCCAGTACTTC	CASSQGLAGFETQYF
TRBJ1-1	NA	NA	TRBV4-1	TGCGCCAGCAGCCCCGGGCATGAGGGCACTGAAGCTTTCTTT	CASSPGHEGTEAFF
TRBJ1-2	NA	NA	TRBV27	TGTGCCAGCAGTGTGGACAGCAATAACTATGGCTACACCTTC	CASSVDSNNYGYTF
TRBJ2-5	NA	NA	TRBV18	TGTGCCAGCTCACCAGGTGGCAGGGTCCAGGAGACCCAGTACTTC	CASSPGGRVQETQYF
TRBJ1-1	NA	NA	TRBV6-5	TGTGCCAGCAGATCCCCACAGAGGAGGGCTTTCTTT	CASRSPQRRAFF
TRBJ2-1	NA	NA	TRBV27	TGTGCCAGCAGTGCCGGTGGCTACAATGAGCAGTTCTTC	CASSAGGYNEQFF
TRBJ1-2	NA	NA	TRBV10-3	TGTGCCATCAGAGCGTCCACAGGGCCGGGGGGCTACACCTTC	CAIRASTGPGGYTF
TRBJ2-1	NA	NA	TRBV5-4	TGTGCCAGCAGCTTGGGCGGGGCCTCCTACAATGAGCAGTTCTTC	CASSLGGASYNEQFF